The rows below give T cell receptor beta chains drawn from one sample of a study of cytomegalovirus exposure and HLA in healthy donors. Data came from immunoSEQ multiplex PCR; TCRdb stores just in-frame clones and leaves some out. This table holds more than 95,000 clones. Material for sequencing was PBMCs. The receptors come from a man aged 35 to 55 in good health and CMV-seronegative. Both conserved end residues are part of each CDR3. D genes are given only for firm matches.

>TRBJ2-2|TRBV9|TRBD1
CASSAGDRGRTGELFF
TGTGCCAGCAGCGCAGGGGACAGGGGACGGACCGGGGAGCTGTTTTTT
>TRBJ1-1|TRBV6-1|-
CASSGSDILNTEAFF
TGTGCCAGCAGTGGTTCGGACATCCTGAACACTGAAGCTTTCTTT
>TRBJ2-1|TRBV11-2|-
CASTFSSHEQFF
TGTGCCAGCACGTTTTCGAGTCATGAGCAGTTCTTC
>TRBJ1-4|TRBV7-6|-
CASRERERELFF
TGTGCCAGCAGGGAGAGGGAAAGGGAACTGTTTTTT
>TRBJ2-6|TRBV13|TRBD1
CASSLPYGTGPSGANVLTF
TGTGCCAGCAGCTTACCGTACGGGACAGGGCCATCTGGGGCCAACGTCCTGACTTTC
>TRBJ2-5|TRBV7-7|-
CASSSTGAQETQYF
TGTGCTAGCAGCTCGACAGGAGCCCAAGAGACCCAGTACTTC
>TRBJ2-1|TRBV27|-
CASSLGTRPDNEQFF
TGTGCCAGCAGTTTGGGTACCAGGCCGGACAATGAGCAGTTCTTC
>TRBJ2-1|TRBV7-6|-
CASSLSRNEQFF
TGTGCCAGCAGCTTATCGAGGAATGAGCAGTTCTTC
>TRBJ2-1|TRBV29-1|TRBD1
CSVAIGGPYNEQFF
TGCAGCGTTGCGATAGGGGGCCCCTACAATGAGCAGTTCTTC
>TRBJ2-7|TRBV7-6|TRBD2
CASSLGSGSSYEQYF
TGTGCCAGCAGCTTGGGTAGCGGGAGTTCCTACGAGCAGTACTTC